Following are 4 T cell receptor beta chains from one sample sequenced in a study of early T cells in non-severe SARS-CoV-2 infection (dated by TCRdb to about 2021). The library came from 5' RACE. Sequencing took place on a NextSeq 500. The public reads were run again by TCRdb, first through fastp at Q25 and then through MiXCR, and only productive beta chains were kept. Entries are consolidated by CDR3 protein sequence, retaining the most common genes and DNA. Counted in this sample were around 53,000 distinct CDR3 sequences; approximately 12% of them appeared once. The ten largest clones represent 9.1% of the sample. The sample taken for sequencing was whole blood. All receptors come from an adult who was a healthcare worker with PCR-confirmed SARS-CoV-2 infection or an uninfected control (not recorded which).

This clonotype appeared many times. The rearrangement links TRBV7-9 to TRBJ2-7; 7 bases match TRBD1. After removal of 7 bases from V and 3 bases from J, the junction contained 9 bases not matched to a gene. Germline lookup yields CDR1 SEHNR and CDR2 FQNEAQ (reference sequence). This CDR3 has 14 amino acids. This CDR3 is CASKTPGQNYEQYF. CDR3 nucleotides: TGTGCCAGCAAAACCCCGGGACAGAACTACGAGCAGTACTTC.

This clonotype was seen more than once but under ten times. The chain employs TRBV28 and TRBJ2-5; TRBD2 matches at 7 bases. Germline CDR1 is MDHEN and CDR2 is SYDVKM. The CDR3 extends over 14 amino acids. V shed 6 bases and J 5 bases; nucleotides not matched to a gene: 9. The CDR3 DNA sequence: TGTGCCAGCAGCCACACTAGCGTGGGGGAGACCCAGTACTTC. Translated, it gives CASSHTSVGETQYF.

This clonotype occurred many times. The chain is built from TRBV29-1 and TRBJ2-1; a possible D gene is TRBD1 (6 bases). V was pared by 2 bases and J by 4 bases, with 12 bases between. Germline CDR1 reads SQVTM; CDR2 reads ANQGSEA. The CDR3 has 14 amino acids. DNA of the CDR3: TGCAGCGTTGAAAAACAGGGTGAATACAATGAGCAGTTCTTC. Translation: CSVEKQGEYNEQFF.

This clonotype has ten or more counts. The J gene is TRBJ2-1, the V gene TRBV7-2, with D hard to call. The germline CDR1 and CDR2 sequences are SGHTA and FQGNSA. Trimming cost V 5 bases and J 1 base, with 12 bases left between them. The CDR3 covers 15 residues. The CDR3 sequence: CASSLTPGSYNEQFF. The CDR3 DNA sequence: TGTGCCAGCAGCCTTACCCCTGGGTCCTACAATGAGCAGTTCTTC.